A single sample gave rise to the 23 T cell receptor beta chains below, sequenced in a study of T-cell memory formation after mild COVID-19. TCRdb redid the calling of the 5' RACE reads with MiXCR, one entry per CDR3 protein. The table records about 340,000 distinct CDR3 sequences, 21% of them present only once. Input material: PBMCs or a T cell subset sorted from them (not recorded which). The source of these receptors is an adult woman who had mild COVID-19 (a few samples of this study predate the infection). Cell type and time point are not known.

This clonotype was detected only a few times. The rearrangement links TRBV20-1 to TRBJ2-2, with 9 bases that match TRBD1. The CDR3 is 15 residues long. CDR1 and CDR2 from the germline V gene are DFQATT and SNEGSKA (reference sequence). V lost 7 bases, J lost 2 bases, and 8 bases stayed unmatched. In DNA form, the CDR3 reads TGCAGTGTCTCGAACACAGGGGGCAACACCGGGGAGCTGTTTTTT. It encodes CSVSNTGGNTGELFF.

V is TRBV4-3 and J is TRBJ2-1; D may be TRBD2 (5 bases). There are 16 residues in the CDR3. Trimming left V 3 bases short and J 3 bases short, with 15 bases between. Germline CDR1 reads LGHNA; CDR2 reads YSLEER. CDR3 sequence: CASSQETPEGYNEQFF. CDR3 DNA: TGCGCCAGCAGCCAGGAGACCCCTGAGGGCTACAATGAGCAGTTCTTC.

The chain couples TRBV4-2 to TRBJ2-7; D gene unclear. The CDR3 totals 14 residues. Trimming removed 0 bases from V and 1 base from J, with 7 bases in between. Germline loops: CDR1 LGHNA, CDR2 YNFKEQ. CDR3 sequence (DNA): TGTGCCAGCAGCCAAGAGGTCCAATCCTACGAGCAGTACTTC. Translating gives CASSQEVQSYEQYF.

The chain carries TRBV7-3 and TRBJ2-7; TRBD2 aligns across 9 bases. The J segment lost 4 bases and the V segment lost 4 bases, leaving 14 bases of the junction unmatched. From germline, CDR1 is SGHTA and CDR2 FQGTGA. The CDR3 is made up of 17 amino acids. In DNA form, the CDR3 reads TGTGCCAGCAGCTCGCAAGCGGGGGGCCGGCTCGGATACGAGCAGTACTTC. Encoded protein: CASSSQAGGRLGYEQYF. Filled out from reference TRBV7-3 and TRBJ2-7, the complete variable domain reads GAGVSQTPSNKVTEKGKYVELRCDPISGHTALYWYRQSLGQGPEFLIYFQGTGAADDSGLPNDRFFAVRPEGSVSTLKIQRTERGDSAVYLCASSSQAGGRLGYEQYFGPGTRLTVT.

The gene calls are TRBV6-1 and TRBJ2-2; TRBD1 aligns across 9 bases. The V and J ends lost 8 bases and 4 bases, in that order; junction bases with no gene match: 8. Germline V gene sequence: CDR1 MNHNS, CDR2 SASEGT. The CDR3 is 15 amino acids. CDR3 sequence reads: CASSGQGIGTGELFF. The CDR3 DNA sequence: TGTGCCAGCTCAGGACAGGGGATAGGCACCGGGGAGCTGTTTTTT.

This chain uses TRBV10-2 with TRBJ2-5; D remains unclear. The CDR3 totals 13 residues. The ends were cut back, 4 bases at V and 5 bases at J, with 11 bases in the middle. CDR1 and CDR2 from the germline V gene are WSHSY and SAAADI. CDR3 sequence: CASSVGGLETQYF. The CDR3 nucleotides read TGCGCCAGCAGTGTCGGCGGCCTGGAGACCCAGTACTTC.

There are a few counts of this clonotype. The chain is built from TRBV4-1 and TRBJ1-2; no firm D call. V lost 4 bases, J lost 5 bases, and 14 bases lay in between. Germline V gives CDR1 MGHRA, CDR2 YSYEKL. The CDR3 loop spans 14 amino acids. The CDR3 DNA is TGCGCCAGCAGCCGGGATTCCGTTTGGTATGGCTACACCTTC. This translates into CASSRDSVWYGYTF.

V is TRBV20-1 and J is TRBJ1-2; D call uncertain. The germline V gene has CDR1 DFQATT and CDR2 SNEGSKA (reference sequence). The CDR3 is 13 amino acids. V was pared by 6 bases and J by 2 bases, with 13 bases between. Here the CDR3 DNA reads TGCAGTGCCACTAAAAGGCCGAACTATGGCTACACCTTC. This encodes CSATKRPNYGYTF.

A few counts support this clonotype. The gene calls are TRBV6-2 or TRBV6-3 and TRBJ2-7; TRBD1 aligns across 9 bases. Germline lookup yields CDR1 MNHEY and CDR2 SVGEGT. This CDR3 spans 16 amino acids. V lost 6 bases to trimming and J lost 6 bases; unmatched junction nucleotides: 15. CDR3 protein: CASSRHAGTGRLEQYF. CDR3 DNA sequence: TGTGCCAGCAGCCGCCATGCCGGGACAGGGAGGCTCGAGCAGTACTTC.

The chain combines TRBV7-6 with TRBJ2-5; D call uncertain. Germline-derived CDR1 and CDR2 are SGHVS and FNYEAQ. This CDR3 spans 13 amino acids. V lost 3 bases, J lost 3 bases, and 8 bases lay in between. The CDR3 DNA follows: TGTGCCAGCAGCTTGATCCATAAAGAGACCCAGTACTTC. It yields the protein CASSLIHKETQYF.

The CDR3 is CASSQGPVGLAVYEQYF. For the CDR3, the DNA is TGTGCCAGCAGCCAAGGTCCGGTAGGGCTAGCGGTATACGAGCAGTACTTC. This chain uses TRBV4-2 with TRBJ2-7; 7 bases fit TRBD2. Germline V gene lookup returns CDR1 LGHNA and CDR2 YNFKEQ. This CDR3 has 17 amino acids. The ends lost 1 base at V and 4 bases at J; junction bases unmatched: 13.

Ten or more counts support this clonotype. The rearrangement joins TRBV9 to TRBJ2-3; TRBD1 matches at 7 bases. Germline V gene lookup returns CDR1 SGDLS and CDR2 YYNGEE. The CDR3 is 15 residues long. V lost 1 base, J lost 3 bases, and 5 bases stayed unmatched. The CDR3 DNA is TGTGCCAGCAGCGTACAGACAGGGTGGACAGATACGCAGTATTTT. Translated: CASSVQTGWTDTQYF.

The V and J genes are TRBV10-3 and TRBJ2-7; D possibly corresponds to TRBD1 (6 bases). CDR3 length equals 12 residues. CDR1 is ENHRY, CDR2 SYGVKD, per germline. Trimming shortened V by 1 base and J by 7 bases, and 8 bases separated the two germline ends. DNA for the CDR3: TGTGCCATCAGTGAGTGGGACACGGAGCAGTACTTC. Translation: CAISEWDTEQYF.

The J gene is TRBJ1-1, the V gene TRBV15, with D perhaps matching TRBD1 (5 bases). Germline CDR1 is LNHNV and CDR2 is YYDKDF (reference sequence). Trimming took 0 bases from V and 3 from J, leaving 11 bases between them. This CDR3 has 15 residues. The CDR3 protein is CATSRDRMGHTEAFF. CDR3 DNA: TGTGCCACCAGCAGAGATCGCATGGGGCACACTGAAGCTTTCTTT.

V usage is TRBV7-8 and J usage is TRBJ2-5; TRBD2 agrees at 7 bases. V lost 5 bases and J lost 7; bases outside the gene matches: 13. The CDR3 sequence is 15 residues long. Germline V gene data show CDR1 as SGHVS and CDR2 as FQNEAQ. CDR3 nucleotide sequence: TGTGCCAGCAGCCCCGATGGGGGGGGGGTATGGACCCAGTACTTC. Residues: CASSPDGGGVWTQYF.

About this clonotype: The junction shows a germline mismatch at one end, possibly a read error. This chain links TRBV7-7 with TRBJ2-2; weak D call: TRBD1 (5 bases). This CDR3 spans 14 amino acids. Germline V gives CDR1 SSHAT, CDR2 FNYEAQ (reference sequence). CDR3 sequence: CASSFAQGTGELFF. CDR3 coding DNA: TGTGCTAGCAGCTTTGCGCAGGGAACCGGGGAGCTGTTTTTT.

In its sample, this clonotype was seen a few times. The chain recombines TRBV11-2 with TRBJ2-5, with 8 bases that match TRBD2. J was trimmed by 1 base and V by 1 base; bases with no gene match: 8. Germline V gene lookup returns CDR1 SGHAT and CDR2 FQNNGV. The CDR3 runs to 17 residues. The CDR3 here is CASSLGVASGGQETQYF. CDR3 coding DNA: TGTGCCAGCAGCTTAGGAGTTGCGAGCGGGGGCCAAGAGACCCAGTACTTC.

V usage is TRBV14 and J usage is TRBJ2-1; 7 bases line up with TRBD2. Germline CDR1 reads SGHDN; CDR2 reads FVKESK. There are 15 residues in the CDR3. V lost 0 bases to trimming and J lost 9 bases; unmatched junction nucleotides: 8. The CDR3 sequence is CASSQEAGVYGEQFF. The CDR3 DNA is TGTGCCAGCAGCCAAGAGGCGGGAGTATATGGTGAGCAGTTCTTC. Combining the CDR3 with reference TRBV14 and TRBJ2-1 gives the whole variable domain EAGVTQFPSHSVIEKGQTVTLRCDPISGHDNLYWYRRVMGKEIKFLLHFVKESKQDESGMPNNRFLAERTGGTYSTLKVQPAELEDSGVYFCASSQEAGVYGEQFFGPGTRLTVL.

The rearrangement links TRBV4-1 to TRBJ1-5; no firm D call. Trimming removed 4 bases at V and 4 bases at J, with 11 bases between. Germline CDR1 and CDR2: MGHRA and YSYEKL. The CDR3 runs to 14 residues. CDR3 nucleotide sequence: TGCGCCAGCAGCCCAACCGCGACAAATCAGCCCCAGCATTTT. Encoded protein: CASSPTATNQPQHF.

This clonotype was detected only once. CDR3 in DNA: TGTGCCAGCAGCCCCGTGGGGGGCCCCACAGATACGCAGTATTTT. Translation: CASSPVGGPTDTQYF. V is TRBV7-3 and J is TRBJ2-3; the D gene could be TRBD1 or TRBD2 (6 bases each). Germline V gene lookup returns CDR1 SGHTA and CDR2 FQGTGA. This CDR3 contains 15 residues. Trimming left V 5 bases short and J 2 bases short, with 14 bases between.

The table lists this clonotype with a few counts. J is TRBJ1-1 and V is TRBV4-1; D gene ambiguous. The CDR3 sequence is 15 residues long. Germline CDR1 is MGHRA and CDR2 is YSYEKL. V was cut by 1 base and J by 2 bases, with 11 bases left in between. CDR3 DNA sequence: TGCGCCAGCAGCCAAGGCCTCACGCGTAACACTGAAGCTTTCTTT. As protein: CASSQGLTRNTEAFF.

This clonotype has more than one count but fewer than ten. The chain employs TRBV5-1 and TRBJ2-7, with D perhaps TRBD1 (6 bases). Germline V gene sequence: CDR1 SGHRS, CDR2 YFSETQ. The CDR3 has 14 amino acids. Trimming took off 4 bases at V and 6 bases at J, with 17 bases between the two ends. The CDR3 coding sequence is TGCGCCAGCAGCACAGGGACCTCAATGGCCGAGCAGTACTTC. Translated, it gives CASSTGTSMAEQYF.

This clonotype has more than one count but fewer than ten. The chain recombines TRBV7-3 with TRBJ2-7; D gene uncertain. Germline lookup yields CDR1 SGHTA and CDR2 FQGTGA. Deletions cut 5 bases from V and 2 bases from J, with 10 bases between. This CDR3 is 13 amino acids long. CDR3 coding DNA: TGTGCCAGCAGCCCGCCGGACGCCTACGAGCAGTACTTC. It encodes CASSPPDAYEQYF.